The present T cell receptor (beta chain) was sequenced within a study of response to subunit inactivated influenza vaccine. The CDR3 length is 19 residues. The V segment lost 2 bases and the J segment 1 base; nucleotides outside the gene matches: 14. Germline CDR1 and CDR2: KGHDR and SFDVKD. TCRdb passed the RT-PCR reads through MiXCR, listing each CDR3 protein once. Of about 830,000 distinct CDR3 sequences in the sample, about 18% are singletons; the top ten hold 11%. The rearrangement joins TRBV24-1 to TRBJ2-7, with TRBD1 matching 9 bases. The specimen comprised PBMCs from blood, sampled more than 4 days after vaccination. This clonotype was obtained from a middle-aged man who received an inactivated influenza vaccine. The DNA of the CDR3 is TGTGCCACCAGTGATTCAGGGACAGGGACCGGTCGAGGGTCCTACGAGCAGTACTTC. Protein product: CATSDSGTGTGRGSYEQYF.